The T cell receptor (beta chain) under discussion was sequenced for a study of T cells of healthy individuals. This clonotype has more than one count but fewer than ten. The V gene's germline CDR1 is SGHTA and CDR2 FQGNSA. The CDR3 is 14 residues long. Deletions cut 5 bases from V and 1 base from J, with 12 bases between. MiXCR was run by TCRdb on the 5' RACE reads, yielding one entry per CDR3 protein. In the table there are around 98,000 distinct CDR3 sequences, 17% of which are singletons. The gene calls are TRBV7-2 and TRBJ2-7, with a possible D match to TRBD1 (6 bases). This clonotype was obtained from a human donor in good health. The CDR3 DNA reads TGTGCCAGCAGCCCAGGACAGCTATCCTACGAGCAGTACTTC. Amino acid sequence: CASSPGQLSYEQYF. Full variable domain (rest looked up from reference TRBV7-2 and TRBJ2-7): GAGVSQSPSNKVTEKGKDVELRCDPISGHTALYWYRQSLGQGLEFLIYFQGNSAPDKSGLPSDRFSAERTGGSVSTLTIQRTQQEDSAVYLCASSPGQLSYEQYFGPGTRLTVT.